This T cell receptor beta chain was identified in a study of CD8+CD57+ T cells in acquired aplastic anemia. Background on the study: Sorted CD4+ and CD8+ cell DNA averaged around 3.3 ug. Findings of the study overall: The CD8+ Simpson's diversity of patients and controls was not significantly different.

The CDR3 consists of 12 residues. Between the trimmed V and J ends, which lost 9 bases and 4 bases, there was a span of 12 bases. In germline, CDR1 is MGHDK, CDR2 SYGVNS. Notes on this clonotype: Its specificity is unknown.

Using genomic DNA as the template, TCR beta VDJ and CDR3 profiling was carried out. TCRdb itself ran the reads through MiXCR, one entry per CDR3 protein. The sample contains more than 150,000 distinct CDR3 sequences, 64% of which appear only once. The chain couples TRBV25-1 to TRBJ1-2; weak D call: TRBD1 (6 bases). Sequenced input: sorted CD4+, CD8+, or CD8+CD57+ T cells (not recorded which) from PBMCs. This clonotype originated in a human donor with severe aplastic anemia or a healthy control (not recorded which). The CDR3 protein is CASTGQSYGYTF. The CDR3 region has the DNA TGTGCCAGTACCGGACAGTCCTATGGCTACACCTTC.